This entry describes one T cell receptor (beta chain). Its antigen is undetermined. The beta constant-region primer was an equimolar mix of two oligonucleotides covering TRBC1 and TRBC2. The ligated cDNA underwent four PCR rounds using SP2 and nested alpha and beta constant-region primers. One entry per CDR3 protein, called by TCRdb with MiXCR from the UMI-ligation and nested PCR reads. This sample has approximately 140,000 distinct CDR3 sequences, with more than 15% found just once. The V and J ends lost 0 bases and 3 bases respectively, with 11 bases between them. Germline V gene data show CDR1 as LGHNA and CDR2 as YSLEER. The CDR3 has 15 amino acids. This sample stems from a study of naive and memory T cell subsets. General study results and limits: A few larger clonotypes appeared in naive repertoires, especially CD8, possibly memory cells re-expressing CD45RA.

Cells stained for CD3, CD4, CD8, CD45RA and CD27 were sorted into four subsets. Sequenced: naive CD8+ T cells from blood. This sequence originates from a human donor in good health. The J gene is TRBJ1-2, the V gene TRBV4-3; D is undetermined. The CDR3 nucleotides read TGCGCCAGCAGCCAAGATTTGGGGTCGGACTATGGCTACACCTTC. It is translated as CASSQDLGSDYGYTF.